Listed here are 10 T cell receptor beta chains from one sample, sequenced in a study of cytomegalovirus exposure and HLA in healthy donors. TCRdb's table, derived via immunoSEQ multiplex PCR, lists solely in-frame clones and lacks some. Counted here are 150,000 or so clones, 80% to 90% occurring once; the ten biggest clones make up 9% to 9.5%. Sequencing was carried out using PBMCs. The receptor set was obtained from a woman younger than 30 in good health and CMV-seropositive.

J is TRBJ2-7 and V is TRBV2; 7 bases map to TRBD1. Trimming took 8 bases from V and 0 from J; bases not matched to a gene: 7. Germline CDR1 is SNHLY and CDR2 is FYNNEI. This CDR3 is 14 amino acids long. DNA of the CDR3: TGTGCCAGCGGGGGACAGTCCCACTCCTACGAGCAGTACTTC. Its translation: CASGGQSHSYEQYF.

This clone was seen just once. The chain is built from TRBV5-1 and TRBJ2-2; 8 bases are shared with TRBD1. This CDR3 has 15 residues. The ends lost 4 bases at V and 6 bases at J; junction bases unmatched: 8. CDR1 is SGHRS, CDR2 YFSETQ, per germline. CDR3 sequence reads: CASSRTGKGAGELFF. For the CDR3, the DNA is TGCGCCAGCAGCCGGACAGGGAAAGGAGCCGGGGAGCTGTTTTTT. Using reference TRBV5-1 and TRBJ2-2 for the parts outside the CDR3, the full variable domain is KAGVTQTPRYLIKTRGQQVTLSCSPISGHRSVSWYQQTPGQGLQFLFEYFSETQRNKGNFPGRFSGRQFSNSRSEMNVSTLELGDSALYLCASSRTGKGAGELFFGEGSRLTVL.

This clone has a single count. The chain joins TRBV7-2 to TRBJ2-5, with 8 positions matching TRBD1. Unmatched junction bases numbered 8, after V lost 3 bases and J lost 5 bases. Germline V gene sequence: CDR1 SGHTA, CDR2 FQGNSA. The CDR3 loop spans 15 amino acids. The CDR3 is CASSLLTGARETQYF. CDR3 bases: TGTGCCAGCAGCTTGCTGACAGGGGCTAGGGAGACCCAGTACTTC.

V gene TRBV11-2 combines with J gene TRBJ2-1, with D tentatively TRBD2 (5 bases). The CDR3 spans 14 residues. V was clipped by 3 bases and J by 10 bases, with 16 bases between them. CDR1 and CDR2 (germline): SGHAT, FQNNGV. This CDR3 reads CASSFGVSGNEQFF. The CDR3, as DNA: TGTGCCAGCAGCTTTGGGGTCTCGGGGAACGAGCAGTTCTTC.

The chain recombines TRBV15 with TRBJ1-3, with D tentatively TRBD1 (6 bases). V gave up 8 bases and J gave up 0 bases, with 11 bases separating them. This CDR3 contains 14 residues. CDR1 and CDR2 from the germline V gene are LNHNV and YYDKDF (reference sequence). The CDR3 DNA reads TGTGCCACCGGCACAGGGAACTCTGGAAACACCATATATTTT. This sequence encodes CATGTGNSGNTIYF.

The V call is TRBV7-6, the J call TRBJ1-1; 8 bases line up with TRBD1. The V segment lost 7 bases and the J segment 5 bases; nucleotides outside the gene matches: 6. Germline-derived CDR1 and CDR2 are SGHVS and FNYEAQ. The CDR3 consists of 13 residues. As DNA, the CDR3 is TGTGCCAGCACCCGAACAGGGGGGACTGAAGCTTTCTTT. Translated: CASTRTGGTEAFF.

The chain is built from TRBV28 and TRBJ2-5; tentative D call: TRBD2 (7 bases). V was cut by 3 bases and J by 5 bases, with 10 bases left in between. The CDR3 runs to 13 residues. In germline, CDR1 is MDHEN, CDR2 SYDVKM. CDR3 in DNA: TGTGCCAGCAGTTTGGGGGGGCTGGAGACCCAGTACTTC. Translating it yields CASSLGGLETQYF.

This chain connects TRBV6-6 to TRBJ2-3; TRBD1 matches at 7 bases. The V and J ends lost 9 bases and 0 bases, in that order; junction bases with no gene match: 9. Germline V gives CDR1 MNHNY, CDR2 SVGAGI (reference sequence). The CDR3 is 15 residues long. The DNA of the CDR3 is TGTGCCAGTGCGAAGGGACAGCCTAGCACAGATACGCAGTATTTT. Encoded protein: CASAKGQPSTDTQYF.

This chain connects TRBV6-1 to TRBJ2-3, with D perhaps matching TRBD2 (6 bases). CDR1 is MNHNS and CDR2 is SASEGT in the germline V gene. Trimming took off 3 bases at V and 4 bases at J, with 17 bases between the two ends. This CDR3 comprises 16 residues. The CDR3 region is CASSDFEGWRADTQYF. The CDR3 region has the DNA TGTGCCAGCAGTGATTTTGAGGGGTGGAGGGCAGATACGCAGTATTTT.

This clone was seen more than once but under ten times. The CDR3 spells CASSLGSTGQGQPQHF. CDR3 in DNA: TGTGCCAGCAGCTTGGGAAGCACAGGGCAGGGTCAGCCCCAGCATTTT. The chain has TRBV7-2 and TRBJ1-5; tentatively, D is TRBD1 (6 bases). The V gene lost 3 bases and the J gene lost 6 bases, with 18 bases spanning the gap. CDR1 is SGHTA and CDR2 is FQGNSA in the germline V gene. This CDR3 is 16 amino acids long.